The next 6 T cell receptor beta chains were all read from a single sample in a study of Graves' ophthalmopathy and Graves' hyperthyroidism. For repertoire sequencing, the TCR beta CDR3 regions were amplified from RNA transcripts. Second-round multiplex PCR followed a first-round RT-PCR using HTBI primers. TCRdb reprocessed the multiplex PCR reads with MiXCR, giving one entry per CDR3 protein. Among hundreds of thousands of distinct CDR3 sequences, 35% to 50% were seen once, and the ten largest hold roughly 3%. The sequencing sample was made of peripheral blood. Source of these receptors: an adult man with Graves' ophthalmopathy.

Many counts were recorded for this clonotype. V usage is TRBV20-1 and J usage is TRBJ1-2; D is possibly TRBD1 (6 bases). V was trimmed by 1 base and J by 7 bases, leaving 10 bases between them. The CDR3 covers 12 residues. The germline V gene encodes CDR1 DFQATT and CDR2 SNEGSKA (reference sequence). The DNA for the CDR3 is TGCAGTGCTAGAGGGACAGCAGGTGGCTACACCTTC. Translated: CSARGTAGGYTF.

This clonotype showed up many times. This rearrangement joins TRBV7-3 to TRBJ2-5; 8 nucleotides agree with TRBD2. The junction had 5 bases not matched to a gene; V was cut back by 2 bases and J by 3 bases. Germline CDR1 and CDR2: SGHTA and FQGTGA. This CDR3 has 15 amino acids. CDR3 residues: CASSLRPAGEETQYF. The CDR3 nucleotides read TGTGCCAGCAGCTTACGTCCAGCGGGGGAAGAGACCCAGTACTTC.

A word on this clonotype: A read error is possible here, since a much larger clone lies one base away. The conserved phenylalanine or tryptophan normally closing the CDR3 is absent here, so this likely arose from a read error. The rearrangement uses TRBV19 and TRBJ1-2; 7 bases line up with TRBD1. Germline values: CDR1 LNHDA, CDR2 SQIVND (reference sequence). This CDR3 comprises 15 residues. The V segment lost 4 bases and the J segment 5 bases; nucleotides outside the gene matches: 10. CDR3 in DNA: TGTGCCAGTAGTACCGAGTGGGACAGTCCTTATGGCTACACCCTC. This gives the protein CASSTEWDSPYGYTL.

In the case of this clonotype: One base away lies a much larger clone, so this may be a sequencing read error. V and J are TRBV7-3 and TRBJ2-7; maybe TRBD2 (6 bases). The germline gives CDR1 SGHTA, CDR2 FQGTGA. The CDR3 loop spans 12 amino acids. CDR3 protein: CTSSSAGGEQYF. CDR3 sequence (DNA): TGTACCAGCAGCTCCGCCGGGGGCGAGCAGTACTTC.

This clonotype has ten or more counts. The chain recombines TRBV7-3 with TRBJ1-2; the match to TRBD1 covers 7 bases. This CDR3 has 14 residues. Germline loops: CDR1 SGHTA, CDR2 FQGTGA. Trimming took 5 bases from V and 3 from J; bases not matched to a gene: 6. DNA for the CDR3: TGTGCCAGCAGCCGGACAGGCAACGACTATGGCTACACCTTC. This translates into CASSRTGNDYGYTF.

In its sample, this clonotype was seen a few times. The V call is TRBV4-2, the J call TRBJ2-7; D is unclear. V was clipped by 4 bases and J by 3 bases, with 13 bases between them. Germline V gives CDR1 LGHNA, CDR2 YNFKEQ. The CDR3 has 14 residues. DNA for the CDR3: TGTGCCAGCAGCCCTCTTGGATCTGGCTACGAGCAGTACTTC. Amino acids: CASSPLGSGYEQYF.